This TCR beta chain derives from a study of CD8 T cells in Susac syndrome. The CDR3 consists of 14 residues. The V end lost 1 base, the J end lost 5 bases, and 10 bases lay between the germline ends. The germline gives CDR1 LGHDT, CDR2 YNNKEL (reference sequence). Random hexamers primed reverse transcription of about 0.45 to 1 ug RNA. TCRdb called the immunoSEQ multiplex PCR reads again in MiXCR, with one record for every CDR3 protein. The sample yields hundreds of thousands of distinct CDR3 sequences, roughly 95% seen once. Sequenced: CD4+ T cells from PBMCs. The TCR sequence derives from a human donor with Susac syndrome. The chain joins TRBV3-1 to TRBJ2-3; D is uncertain. This CDR3 reads CASSQVDPRDTQYF. CDR3 coding DNA: TGTGCCAGCAGCCAAGTAGATCCCCGAGATACGCAGTATTTT.